Shown below are 20 T cell receptor beta chains from a single sample sequenced in a study of T cell responses to AZD1222 COVID-19 vaccine. Some clones are missing from TCRdb's copy, which holds only in-frame ones; the method was immunoSEQ multiplex PCR. The profile shows 85,000 to 110,000 clones, 91% of them singletons. Sequencing used peripheral blood, obtained on day 0 of AZD1222 vaccination. Receptors originate from an adult in good health.

The chain recombines TRBV28 with TRBJ2-7; perhaps TRBD1 as D (5 bases). Per germline, CDR1 MDHEN and CDR2 SYDVKM. This CDR3 comprises 13 residues. V was pared by 3 bases and J by 5 bases, with 11 bases between. The CDR3 bases are TGTGCCAGCAGTTTCCCAGGGTTCAACGAGCAGTACTTC. Translated: CASSFPGFNEQYF.

The chain links TRBV4-3 to TRBJ2-7, with 8 bases aligning to TRBD2. The J segment lost 6 bases and the V segment lost 1 base, leaving 14 bases of the junction unmatched. Germline values: CDR1 LGHNA, CDR2 YSLEER. The CDR3 sequence is 17 residues long. The CDR3 nucleotides are TGCGCCAGCAGCCAAGGTGCCCTCGGGAGGGCTTCTGCCGAGCAGTACTTC. Its translation: CASSQGALGRASAEQYF.

V and J are TRBV6-5 and TRBJ2-2; 7 positions agree with TRBD1. The V segment lost 7 bases and the J segment 7 bases; nucleotides outside the gene matches: 12. The germline V gene encodes CDR1 MNHEY and CDR2 SVGAGI. This CDR3 has 15 amino acids. CDR3 sequence (DNA): TGTGCCAGCACCGCCACAGGGGCCCGGGGCGGGGAGCTGTTTTTT. As protein: CASTATGARGGELFF.

This chain links TRBV19 with TRBJ2-5; 7 bases align to TRBD1. This CDR3 is 14 amino acids long. CDR1 and CDR2 from the germline V gene are LNHDA and SQIVND (reference sequence). V was pared by 5 bases and J by 2 bases, with 5 bases of the junction left unmatched. DNA for the CDR3: TGTGCCAGTAGTCCGCAGGGACAGCAAGAGACCCAGTACTTC. Protein sequence: CASSPQGQQETQYF.

The chain joins TRBV20-1 to TRBJ2-5; D gene unclear. The CDR3 loop spans 10 amino acids. Germline lookup yields CDR1 DFQATT and CDR2 SNEGSKA (reference sequence). V was shortened by 5 bases and J by 6 bases, with 7 bases between the two germline ends. This chain's CDR3 is CSAFGQTQYF. CDR3 nucleotides: TGCAGTGCTTTCGGGCAGACCCAGTACTTC.

The V call is TRBV4-1, the J call TRBJ1-2, with TRBD1 matching 7 bases. Looked up from germline, CDR1 is MGHRA and CDR2 is YSYEKL. The CDR3 is made up of 15 amino acids. J gave up 6 bases and V 6 bases, and 13 bases lay outside the gene matches. CDR3 protein: CASRDRGDRENGYTF. The CDR3 nucleotides are TGCGCCAGCAGAGACCGGGGAGACAGGGAAAATGGCTACACCTTC.

The chain recombines TRBV19 with TRBJ2-1; TRBD2 agrees at 10 bases. The V and J ends lost 2 bases and 7 bases, in that order; junction bases with no gene match: 5. Germline V CDR1 and CDR2: LNHDA, SQIVND (reference sequence). The CDR3 runs 15 residues. CDR3 region: CASSIPSGRTNEQFF. CDR3 sequence (DNA): TGTGCCAGTAGTATACCTAGCGGGAGAACTAATGAGCAGTTCTTC.

The chain links TRBV4-2 to TRBJ2-7; TRBD2 matches at 10 bases. Germline CDR1 reads LGHNA; CDR2 reads YNFKEQ. Unmatched junction bases numbered 8, after V lost 2 bases and J lost 4 bases. The CDR3 consists of 16 residues. The CDR3 sequence: CASSQIAGGYDYEQYF. CDR3 bases: TGTGCCAGCAGCCAAATAGCGGGAGGTTACGATTACGAGCAGTACTTC.

V usage is TRBV14 and J usage is TRBJ1-4; no definite D call. This CDR3 contains 13 residues. Germline V lookup: CDR1 SGHDN, CDR2 FVKESK. Trimming removed 1 base from V and 8 bases from J, with 8 bases in between. The CDR3: CASSQVHQEKLFF. The CDR3 coding sequence is TGTGCCAGCAGCCAAGTTCATCAGGAAAAACTGTTTTTT.

This chain connects TRBV28 to TRBJ2-7; 11 bases are shared with TRBD2. The V segment lost 6 bases and the J segment 4 bases; nucleotides outside the gene matches: 8. Germline V lookup: CDR1 MDHEN, CDR2 SYDVKM. The CDR3 is 15 residues long. The CDR3: CASRLTSGRTYEQYF. Written as DNA, the CDR3 is TGTGCCAGCAGATTAACTAGCGGGAGAACTTACGAGCAGTACTTC.

V gene TRBV5-1 combines with J gene TRBJ2-4; D unresolved. Germline-derived CDR1 and CDR2 are SGHRS and YFSETQ. CDR3 length equals 15 residues. The V end was cut by 1 base, the J end by 2 bases, with 10 bases between. CDR3 amino acids: CASSLNSLTKNIQYF. The CDR3 DNA reads as TGCGCCAGCAGCTTGAATAGCTTGACCAAAAACATTCAGTACTTC. Full variable domain (rest looked up from reference TRBV5-1 and TRBJ2-4): KAGVTQTPRYLIKTRGQQVTLSCSPISGHRSVSWYQQTPGQGLQFLFEYFSETQRNKGNFPGRFSGRQFSNSRSEMNVSTLELGDSALYLCASSLNSLTKNIQYFGAGTRLSVL.

This sequence joins TRBV7-2 and TRBJ2-1, with 9 bases identical to TRBD2. Germline assignment: CDR1 SGHTA and CDR2 FQGNSA. Losses at the gene ends were 1 base for V and 7 bases for J; bases not matched to a gene: 17. CDR3 length equals 19 residues. The CDR3: CASSLGRGRASPIQNEQFF. The CDR3 bases are TGTGCCAGCAGCTTAGGGCGCGGGAGGGCCTCTCCTATCCAGAATGAGCAGTTCTTC. The variable domain in full, completed from reference TRBV7-2 and TRBJ2-1, reads GAGVSQSPSNKVTEKGKDVELRCDPISGHTALYWYRQSLGQGLEFLIYFQGNSAPDKSGLPSDRFSAERTGGSVSTLTIQRTQQEDSAVYLCASSLGRGRASPIQNEQFFGPGTRLTVL.

The chain uses TRBV5-1 and TRBJ1-2; 9 bases fit TRBD1. The CDR3 has 16 residues. Germline-derived CDR1 and CDR2 are SGHRS and YFSETQ. J was trimmed by 13 bases and V by 0 bases; bases with no gene match: 16. The DNA of the CDR3 is TGCGCCAGCAGCTTGGCGTCGGGACAGGGTGTGATTGCTCCCACCTTC. Protein sequence: CASSLASGQGVIAPTF.

J is TRBJ2-1 and V is TRBV27, with D possibly being TRBD2 (6 bases). CDR1 and CDR2 from the germline V gene are MNHEY and SMNVEV (reference sequence). V was trimmed by 2 bases and J by 3 bases, leaving 11 bases between them. This CDR3 has 15 amino acids. The CDR3 region is CASSLGRQVYNEQFF. Written as DNA, the CDR3 is TGTGCCAGCAGTTTAGGGAGGCAGGTCTACAATGAGCAGTTCTTC.

The chain combines TRBV2 with TRBJ2-1; 13 bases map to TRBD2. This CDR3 has 14 residues. V was clipped by 9 bases and J by 9 bases; unmatched bases: 8. CDR1 is SNHLY and CDR2 is FYNNEI in the germline V gene. CDR3: CASRTSGSFSEQFF. The CDR3 coding sequence is TGTGCCAGTCGGACTAGCGGGAGTTTTAGTGAGCAGTTCTTC.

The rearrangement links TRBV6-5 to TRBJ2-7, with a possible D match to TRBD2 (5 bases). This CDR3 is built from 13 residues. V gave up 4 bases and J gave up 0 bases, with 7 bases separating them. The germline V gene encodes CDR1 MNHEY and CDR2 SVGAGI. The CDR3 nucleotides read TGTGCCAGCAGTTCAGCGGTCTCCTACGAGCAGTACTTC. This codes for CASSSAVSYEQYF.

In its sample, this clone was seen once. The chain is built from TRBV5-1 and TRBJ1-1; D unresolved. V lost 4 bases and J lost 1, with 14 bases in between. The CDR3 totals 15 residues. CDR1 is SGHRS, CDR2 YFSETQ, per germline. CDR3 coding DNA: TGCGCCAGCAGCCTGGGTCTCTCCCGGAACACTGAAGCTTTCTTT. Translating gives CASSLGLSRNTEAFF.

This chain joins TRBV7-9 and TRBJ2-1; D perhaps matches TRBD1 (6 bases). V was pared by 1 base and J by 11 bases, with 9 bases between. Germline V CDR1 and CDR2: SEHNR, FQNEAQ (reference sequence). The CDR3 runs 12 residues. The chain's CDR3 is CASSLVGTQQFF. Written as DNA, the CDR3 is TGTGCCAGCAGCTTAGTAGGGACACAGCAGTTCTTC.

Only one count was recorded for this clone. This sequence joins TRBV3-1 (or the pseudogene TRBV3-2) and TRBJ1-1; possible D gene TRBD1, 5 bases. This CDR3 has 14 residues. V was cut by 1 base and J by 6 bases, with 12 bases left in between. Germline V gene sequence: CDR1 LGHDT, CDR2 YNNKEL (reference sequence). CDR3 loop: CASSQVEGMSEAFF. The CDR3 nucleotides are TGTGCCAGCAGCCAAGTAGAGGGGATGTCTGAAGCTTTCTTT.

The chain has TRBV30 and TRBJ1-5; tentative D call: TRBD1 (6 bases). Trimming removed 5 bases at V and 4 bases at J, with 21 bases between. This CDR3 spans 16 amino acids. The germline CDR1 and CDR2 sequences are GTSNPN and SVGIG (reference sequence). CDR3 residues: CAWGPEQGSFNQPQHF. In nucleotides, the CDR3 is TGTGCCTGGGGGCCCGAACAGGGATCATTTAATCAGCCCCAGCATTTT.